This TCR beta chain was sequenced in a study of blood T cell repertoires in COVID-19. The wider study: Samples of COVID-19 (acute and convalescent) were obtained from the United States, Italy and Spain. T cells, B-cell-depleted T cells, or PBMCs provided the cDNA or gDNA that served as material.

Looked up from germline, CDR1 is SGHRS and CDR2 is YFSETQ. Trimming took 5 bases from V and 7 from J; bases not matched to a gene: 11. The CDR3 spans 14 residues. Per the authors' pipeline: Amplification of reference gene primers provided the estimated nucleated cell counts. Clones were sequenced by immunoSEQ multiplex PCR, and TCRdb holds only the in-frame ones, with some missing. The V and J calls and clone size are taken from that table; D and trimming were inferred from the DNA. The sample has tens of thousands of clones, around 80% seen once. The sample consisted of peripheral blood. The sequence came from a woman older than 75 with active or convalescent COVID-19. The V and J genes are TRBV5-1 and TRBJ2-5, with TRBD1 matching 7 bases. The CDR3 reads CASRVGTAMGTQYF. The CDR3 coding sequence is TGCGCCAGCAGGGTCGGGACAGCCATGGGGACCCAGTACTTC.